The 22 T cell receptor beta chains below come from one sample, sequenced in a study of blood T cell repertoires in COVID-19. Measured with immunoSEQ multiplex PCR; TCRdb has only the in-frame clones, and not every one. The table includes 25,000 to 30,000 clones, roughly 90% detected once. The sequenced sample was peripheral blood. The source of these receptors is a human donor in a cohort sampled during active COVID-19.

This chain connects TRBV5-6 to TRBJ2-1; 11 nucleotides agree with TRBD1. The CDR3 sequence is 16 residues long. Per the germline V gene, CDR1 is SGHDT and CDR2 is YYEEEE. Germline trimming cut 4 bases from V and 1 base from J; bases unmatched to any gene: 4. The CDR3 sequence is CASSKGQGGSYNEQFF. The CDR3 coding sequence is TGTGCCAGCAGCAAGGGACAGGGGGGGTCCTACAATGAGCAGTTCTTC.

The DNA for the CDR3 is TGTGCCAGCAGTGAATCTACGGGAGAGCAAGAGACCCAGTACTTC. Amino acids: CASSESTGEQETQYF. The V gene is TRBV2, the J gene TRBJ2-5; TRBD2 is a possible D gene (6 bases). Germline V gene data show CDR1 as SNHLY and CDR2 as FYNNEI. The V and J ends lost 2 bases and 2 bases respectively, with 12 bases between them. This CDR3 contains 15 residues.

The genes are TRBV30 and TRBJ1-5; perhaps TRBD1 as D (6 bases). The CDR3 is 12 amino acids. Germline V gene sequence: CDR1 GTSNPN, CDR2 SVGIG (reference sequence). CDR3 protein: CAVRTDNQPQHF. The DNA for the CDR3 is TGTGCTGTGAGGACAGATAATCAGCCCCAGCATTTT.

The table lists this clone with a count of one. The chain carries TRBV11-2 and TRBJ2-1; D is possibly TRBD2 (5 bases). The V end was cut by 0 bases, the J end by 3 bases, with 9 bases between. The CDR3 has 15 amino acids. Germline values: CDR1 SGHAT, CDR2 FQNNGV. The CDR3 spells CASSLEAGIYNEQFF. CDR3 DNA: TGTGCCAGCAGCTTAGAGGCCGGGATCTACAATGAGCAGTTCTTC. Filled out from reference TRBV11-2 and TRBJ2-1, the complete variable domain reads EAGVAQSPRYKIIEKRQSVAFWCNPISGHATLYWYQQILGQGPKLLIQFQNNGVVDDSQLPKDRFSAERLKGVDSTLKIQPAKLEDSAVYLCASSLEAGIYNEQFFGPGTRLTVL.

The chain couples TRBV5-1 to TRBJ2-2; TRBD1 agrees at 9 bases. The germline V gene encodes CDR1 SGHRS and CDR2 YFSETQ. This CDR3 comprises 16 residues. J was trimmed by 5 bases and V by 4 bases; bases with no gene match: 9. For the CDR3, the DNA is TGCGCCAGCAGCGACCCGGGACAGGGATGGACCGGGGAGCTGTTTTTT. Amino acid sequence: CASSDPGQGWTGELFF.

This chain joins TRBV6-2 or TRBV6-3 and TRBJ2-3; no clear D gene. Trimming removed 5 bases from V and 4 bases from J, with 4 bases in between. This CDR3 has 11 amino acids. CDR1 is MNHEY, CDR2 SVGEGT, per germline. CDR3 amino acids: CASSTSDTQYF. The CDR3, as DNA: TGTGCCAGCAGTACATCAGATACGCAGTATTTT.

This sequence joins TRBV11-2 and TRBJ1-4, with D possibly matching TRBD1 (6 bases). V lost 2 bases and J 8 bases, leaving 12 bases between the germline ends. This CDR3 contains 14 residues. Germline V gene data show CDR1 as SGHAT and CDR2 as FQNNGV. CDR3 sequence: CASSLNRVDEKLFF. In DNA, the CDR3 is TGTGCCAGCAGCTTAAACAGGGTGGACGAAAAACTGTTTTTT.

The rearrangement joins TRBV28 to TRBJ1-1; 7 bases align to TRBD1. The CDR3 has 14 amino acids. With V trimmed by 4 bases and J by 0 bases, 2 bases remained unmatched. Germline assignment: CDR1 MDHEN and CDR2 SYDVKM. The CDR3 here is CASSSGQMNTEAFF. CDR3 in DNA: TGTGCCAGCAGTTCGGGACAGATGAACACTGAAGCTTTCTTT.

V usage is TRBV7-7 and J usage is TRBJ2-2; 8 nucleotides match TRBD2. Germline CDR1 SSHAT, CDR2 FNYEAQ (reference sequence). The CDR3 runs 17 residues. The V gene end was trimmed by 2 bases and the J gene end by 6 bases; junction bases not matched to a gene: 11. For the CDR3, the DNA is TGTGCCAGCAGCTTATACTCGGGAGGGCGGATTGCCGGGGAGCTGTTTTTT. This codes for CASSLYSGGRIAGELFF.

V usage is TRBV3-1 (or the pseudogene TRBV3-2) and J usage is TRBJ1-3, with D possibly TRBD1 on 5 matching bases. The CDR3 extends over 16 amino acids. Germline V lookup: CDR1 LGHDT, CDR2 YNNKEL (reference sequence). Deletions cut 0 bases from V and 4 bases from J, with 13 bases between. CDR3 nucleotides: TGTGCCAGCAGCCAAGATAGTACAGGACCAGGAAACACCATATATTTT. Protein: CASSQDSTGPGNTIYF.

This clone has just one count. V usage is TRBV7-9 and J usage is TRBJ2-5, with 8 bases lining up with TRBD1. The V gene end was trimmed by 8 bases and the J gene end by 1 base; junction bases not matched to a gene: 9. The CDR3 extends over 15 amino acids. Per the germline V gene, CDR1 is SEHNR and CDR2 is FQNEAQ (reference sequence). The CDR3 DNA is TGTGCCAGCGGTCCCAGGGGGCCCATCCAAGAGACCCAGTACTTC. It yields the protein CASGPRGPIQETQYF.

The V gene is TRBV19, the J gene TRBJ1-6, with a possible D match to TRBD1 (6 bases). In germline, CDR1 is LNHDA, CDR2 SQIVND (reference sequence). V was shortened by 6 bases and J by 5 bases, with 14 bases between the two germline ends. The CDR3 is 15 residues long. CDR3 bases: TGTGCCAGTAGCACAGGGAGCGCGCATAATTCACCCCTCCACTTT. Translation: CASSTGSAHNSPLHF. The full variable domain, in which reference TRBV19 and TRBJ1-6 provide the parts outside the CDR3, is DGGITQSPKYLFRKEGQNVTLSCEQNLNHDAMYWYRQDPGQGLRLIYYSQIVNDFQKGDIAEGYSVSREKKESFPLTVTSAQKNPTAFYLCASSTGSAHNSPLHFGNGTRLTVT.

V gene TRBV18 combines with J gene TRBJ1-1, with D possibly TRBD1 on 5 matching bases. The CDR3 is made up of 14 amino acids. Germline V gene data show CDR1 as KGHSH and CDR2 as LQKENI. The ends were cut back, 3 bases at V and 0 bases at J, with 8 bases in the middle. The CDR3 DNA follows: TGTGCCAGCTCACCCCGACAGATGAACACTGAAGCTTTCTTT. This sequence encodes CASSPRQMNTEAFF.

V usage is TRBV27 and J usage is TRBJ2-2; TRBD2 aligns across 9 bases. V lost 4 bases, J lost 6 bases, and 6 bases stayed unmatched. Germline V gene lookup returns CDR1 MNHEY and CDR2 SMNVEV (reference sequence). The CDR3 consists of 15 residues. CDR3: CASSSRVAGAGELFF. CDR3 DNA sequence: TGTGCCAGCAGTTCCCGGGTAGCGGGAGCCGGGGAGCTGTTTTTT.

This rearrangement joins TRBV5-1 to TRBJ2-3; 9 nucleotides align to TRBD2. The CDR3 totals 16 residues. The trim removed 2 bases at V and 4 bases at J, leaving 8 bases unmatched. The germline V gene has CDR1 SGHRS and CDR2 YFSETQ. The CDR3 bases are TGCGCCAGCAGCTTAACCGGGACTAGCAGTCCAGATACGCAGTATTTT. This encodes CASSLTGTSSPDTQYF.

The chain is built from TRBV18 and TRBJ2-1; D perhaps matches TRBD1 (6 bases). This CDR3 is built from 13 residues. Germline CDR1 is KGHSH and CDR2 is LQKENI. The germline V and J ends were trimmed by 4 bases and 6 bases, with 10 bases remaining between them. This CDR3 is CASSRGQINEQFF. In nucleotides, the CDR3 is TGTGCCAGCTCACGGGGACAAATCAATGAGCAGTTCTTC.

The CDR3 loop is CASSLDGAGEQYF. CDR3 DNA: TGTGCCAGCAGCTTAGATGGAGCTGGCGAGCAGTACTTC. The rearrangement links TRBV11-3 to TRBJ2-7; D remains unclear. The ends were cut back, 0 bases at V and 6 bases at J, with 9 bases in the middle. The length of the CDR3 is 13 residues. Germline CDR1 is SGHNT and CDR2 is YENEEA.

The genes are TRBV5-1 and TRBJ1-1, with 9 bases aligning to TRBD1. This CDR3 is 13 amino acids long. The germline V gene has CDR1 SGHRS and CDR2 YFSETQ. The junction had 14 bases not matched to a gene; V was cut back by 10 bases and J by 10 bases. CDR3 loop: CAGRTGDGSAAFF. CDR3 nucleotides: TGCGCCGGAAGGACAGGGGACGGATCCGCAGCTTTCTTT.

The chain has TRBV7-6 and TRBJ2-7, with 8 bases aligning to TRBD1. Trimming removed 5 bases from V and 3 bases from J; junction bases left unmatched: 9. Germline V CDR1 and CDR2: SGHVS, FNYEAQ. This CDR3 comprises 15 residues. The CDR3 sequence: CASSARDGQGYEQYF. CDR3 DNA sequence: TGTGCCAGCAGCGCCCGAGACGGACAGGGCTACGAGCAGTACTTC. Using reference TRBV7-6 and TRBJ2-7 for the parts outside the CDR3, the full variable domain is GAGVSQSPRYKVTKRGQDVALRCDPISGHVSLYWYRQALGQGPEFLTYFNYEAQQDKSGLPNDRFSAERPEGSISTLTIQRTEQRDSAMYRCASSARDGQGYEQYFGPGTRLTVT.

The chain uses TRBV30 and TRBJ1-1; TRBD1 aligns across 9 bases. CDR3 length: 13 amino acids. CDR1 is GTSNPN and CDR2 is SVGIG in the germline V gene (reference sequence). V lost 3 bases to trimming and J lost 3 bases; unmatched junction nucleotides: 2. CDR3 nucleotides: TGTGCCTGGAGGCGACAGGGGGACACTGAAGCTTTCTTT. This encodes CAWRRQGDTEAFF.

The chain joins TRBV9 to TRBJ2-1, with 10 bases fitting TRBD2. The length of the CDR3 is 15 residues. Losses at the gene ends were 0 bases for V and 6 bases for J; bases not matched to a gene: 3. Germline V lookup: CDR1 SGDLS, CDR2 YYNGEE. The CDR3 DNA follows: TGTGCCAGCAGCGTAGGGGCTAGCGGGAGCAATGAGCAGTTCTTC. Translated: CASSVGASGSNEQFF. The entire variable domain, with the rest obtained from reference TRBV9 and TRBJ2-1, is as follows: DSGVTQTPKHLITATGQRVTLRCSPRSGDLSVYWYQQSLDQGLQFLIQYYNGEERAKGNILERFSAQQFPDLHSELNLSSLELGDSALYFCASSVGASGSNEQFFGPGTRLTVL.

This clone was recorded a few times. The chain couples TRBV7-8 to TRBJ1-5, with D possibly TRBD1 on 6 matching bases. V was clipped by 1 base and J by 2 bases, with 12 bases between them. CDR1 SGHVS and CDR2 FQNEAQ come from the germline V gene. This CDR3 has 16 residues. CDR3 loop: CASSLGLGGGNQPQHF. CDR3 DNA sequence: TGTGCCAGCAGCTTAGGTCTTGGGGGCGGCAATCAGCCCCAGCATTTT.